The clone carrying this T cell receptor beta chain was counted a single time. Its specificity is unknown. Profiling relied on immunoSEQ multiplex PCR, and the TCRdb table lists in-frame clones only, not all of them. This table has 160,000 or so clones, almost 85% appearing once. This sample was included in a study of cytomegalovirus exposure and HLA in healthy donors. Study observations and caveats: In vitro assays verified that a few CMV-associated chains recognized CMV antigens specifically.

The donors were part of the validation cohort of around 110 subjects. That cohort was separate from the first cohort, which comprised 500 to 850 subjects. The TCR sequence derives from a man aged 30 to 45 in good health and CMV-seropositive. Input material: PBMCs.

The CDR3 sequence is CASSQLRYTGANVLTF. Written as DNA, the CDR3 is TGTGCCAGCAGCCAGCTCAGATACACGGGGGCCAACGTCCTGACTTTC. The chain couples TRBV14 to TRBJ2-6; D not certain. Germline V CDR1 and CDR2: SGHDN, FVKESK. V dropped 3 bases and J dropped 4 bases, with 13 bases sitting between them. This CDR3 has 16 amino acids.